A single sample is the source of the 9 T cell receptor beta chains below, sequenced in a study of T cells in Graves' hyperthyroidism and ophthalmopathy. TCR beta CDR3 region amplification was performed from RNA transcripts. TCR CDR3 underwent first-round RT-PCR with the HTBI primer set. A single record per CDR3 protein comes from TCRdb applying MiXCR to the multiplex PCR reads. The sample lists 500,000 or so distinct CDR3 sequences, about 16% occurring once. The material sequenced was blood. The receptor set was obtained from a woman aged 30 to 39 with Graves' ophthalmopathy.

The chain uses TRBV5-6 and TRBJ2-2, with D possibly being TRBD1 (6 bases). CDR1 and CDR2 from the germline V gene are SGHDT and YYEEEE. The V end was cut by 4 bases, the J end by 1 base, with 11 bases between. The CDR3 sequence is 15 residues long. The CDR3 here is CASSPDRLNTGELFF. DNA of the CDR3: TGTGCCAGCAGCCCAGACAGGCTGAACACCGGGGAGCTGTTTTTT.

The V and J genes are TRBV5-6 and TRBJ2-7, with 8 bases aligning to TRBD2. Germline CDR1 SGHDT, CDR2 YYEEEE. This CDR3 is built from 15 residues. J lost 4 bases, V lost 4 bases, and 10 bases had no gene match. DNA of the CDR3: TGTGCCAGCAGCCGGCCCGGCGGGAGGTCGTACGAGCAGTACTTC. Amino acids: CASSRPGGRSYEQYF.

This clonotype has more than one count but fewer than ten. The chain recombines TRBV5-5 with TRBJ2-4, with D perhaps TRBD1 or TRBD2 (5 bases each). V gave up 4 bases and J gave up 2 bases, with 19 bases separating them. The CDR3 contains 17 residues. Per the germline V gene, CDR1 is SGHKS and CDR2 is YYEKEE (reference sequence). The CDR3, as DNA: TGTGCCAGCAGCCGGGCAGTGGTCCAGGGACCCAAAAACATTCAGTACTTC. This translates into CASSRAVVQGPKNIQYF. Based on the CDR3 plus reference TRBV5-5 and TRBJ2-4, the full variable domain is DAGVTQSPTHLIKTRGQQVTLRCSPISGHKSVSWYQQVLGQGPQFIFQYYEKEERGRGNFPDRFSARQFPNYSSELNVNALLLGDSALYLCASSRAVVQGPKNIQYFGAGTRLSVL.

J is TRBJ2-5 and V is TRBV14, with TRBD1 matching 7 bases. The ends lost 3 bases at V and 3 bases at J; junction bases unmatched: 4. The germline V gene encodes CDR1 SGHDN and CDR2 FVKESK. The length of the CDR3 is 14 residues. CDR3 sequence reads: CASSHRQGEETQYF. As DNA, the CDR3 is TGTGCCAGCAGCCACCGGCAGGGGGAAGAGACCCAGTACTTC.

This clonotype was observed at least ten times. The chain carries TRBV27 and TRBJ2-2; D remains unclear. The CDR3 is 13 residues long. The germline V gene encodes CDR1 MNHEY and CDR2 SMNVEV (reference sequence). Trimming took 4 bases from V and 8 from J, leaving 11 bases between them. The CDR3 sequence: CASSSEMRGELFF. CDR3 DNA: TGTGCCAGCAGTTCCGAAATGAGGGGGGAGCTGTTTTTT.

CDR3 nucleotide sequence: TGTGCCAGCAGTGAATTAACAGGGGGTCAAGATACGCAGTATTTT. Its translation: CASSELTGGQDTQYF. The J gene is TRBJ2-3, the V gene TRBV25-1, with 8 nucleotides matching TRBD1. Unmatched junction bases numbered 5, after V lost 1 base and J lost 5 bases. Germline V lookup: CDR1 MGHDK, CDR2 SYGVNS. The CDR3 is made up of 15 amino acids.

In its sample, this clonotype was seen many times. The chain recombines TRBV3-1 with TRBJ2-7, with 7 nucleotides matching TRBD2. Trimming removed 4 bases from V and 0 bases from J; junction bases left unmatched: 6. This CDR3 contains 15 residues. From germline, CDR1 is LGHDT and CDR2 YNNKEL (reference sequence). The chain's CDR3 is CASSPLADLSYEQYF. CDR3 sequence (DNA): TGTGCCAGCAGCCCCCTAGCGGACCTCTCCTACGAGCAGTACTTC.

The genes are TRBV5-6 and TRBJ2-5, with D perhaps being TRBD1 or TRBD2 (5 bases each). CDR1 and CDR2 from the germline V gene are SGHDT and YYEEEE. V shed 0 bases and J shed 5 bases, with 14 bases lying between them. CDR3 length: 15 amino acids. DNA of the CDR3: TGTGCCAGCAGCTTGGCCCCCGGGGCGAGGGAGACCCAGTACTTC. This sequence encodes CASSLAPGARETQYF. Based on the CDR3 plus reference TRBV5-6 and TRBJ2-5, the full variable domain is DAGVTQSPTHLIKTRGQQVTLRCSPKSGHDTVSWYQQALGQGPQFIFQYYEEEERQRGNFPDRFSGHQFPNYSSELNVNALLLGDSALYLCASSLAPGARETQYFGPGTRLLVL.

The CDR3 DNA reads TGTGCCAGCAGTCTAACCCCGGGCAGGGCGATTGAAGCTTTCTTT. Translated, it gives CASSLTPGRAIEAFF. The chain is built from TRBV27 and TRBJ1-1; the D gene is possibly TRBD1 (5 bases). V lost 5 bases and J 7 bases, leaving 20 bases between the germline ends. The CDR3 contains 15 residues. In germline, CDR1 is MNHEY, CDR2 SMNVEV (reference sequence).